The 18 T cell receptor beta chains in this list originate from one sample, sequenced in a study of T cells in Graves' hyperthyroidism and ophthalmopathy. TCR beta CDR3 regions were amplified from RNA transcripts. TCR CDR3 underwent first-round RT-PCR with the HTBI primer set. TCRdb re-derived calls from the multiplex PCR reads in MiXCR, one entry per CDR3 protein. The sample lists more than 500,000 distinct CDR3 sequences; roughly 16% were seen once. The material sequenced was blood. The receptors were sampled from a woman in her 30s with Graves' ophthalmopathy.

In this sample, this clonotype turned up a few times. The rearrangement uses TRBV10-2 and TRBJ2-6; D remains unclear. The CDR3 extends over 15 amino acids. CDR1 and CDR2 from the germline V gene are WSHSY and SAAADI. With 0 bases removed from V and 3 bases from J, the gap between germline ends came to 6 bases. The CDR3 loop is CASSESWGGANVLTF. For the CDR3, the DNA is TGCGCCAGCAGTGAGTCGTGGGGTGGGGCCAACGTCCTGACTTTC.

This chain uses TRBV29-1 with TRBJ2-3; 8 nucleotides line up with TRBD2. The germline CDR1 and CDR2 sequences are SQVTM and ANQGSEA. This CDR3 contains 15 residues. Germline trimming cut 4 bases from V and 1 base from J; bases unmatched to any gene: 7. The CDR3 sequence: CSVGPREGGTDTQYF. DNA of the CDR3: TGCAGCGTTGGACCACGGGAGGGTGGCACAGATACGCAGTATTTT.

The V gene is TRBV19, the J gene TRBJ2-7; the D gene is possibly TRBD1 (5 bases). This CDR3 spans 14 amino acids. Germline assignment: CDR1 LNHDA and CDR2 SQIVND (reference sequence). Trimming pared 5 bases from V and 2 bases from J, leaving 13 bases between. CDR3: CASSASQVTYEQYF. The CDR3 nucleotides read TGTGCCAGTAGTGCCTCACAGGTAACCTACGAGCAGTACTTC.

With respect to this clonotype: A read error is possible here, since a much larger clone lies one base away. The CDR3 DNA reads as TGCAGTGCTAGAGAAGGGAGTAGTGGAGAGACCCAGTACTTC. It codes for CSAREGSSGETQYF. The rearrangement joins TRBV20-1 to TRBJ2-5; tentatively, D is TRBD2 (5 bases). The CDR3 is 14 residues long. Germline CDR1 and CDR2: DFQATT and SNEGSKA (reference sequence). The V and J ends lost 0 bases and 4 bases respectively, with 12 bases between them.

The chain is built from TRBV24-1 and TRBJ1-1, with D hard to call. CDR1 KGHDR and CDR2 SFDVKD come from the germline V gene. The CDR3 runs 15 residues. The germline V and J ends were trimmed by 2 bases and 1 base, with 10 bases remaining between them. The CDR3 here is CATSDSGGPNTEAFF. The CDR3 DNA is TGTGCCACCAGTGATTCGGGCGGACCGAACACTGAAGCTTTCTTT.

This clonotype was seen many times. This may be a read error: a much more frequent sequence differs by one nucleotide. This chain uses TRBV7-8 with TRBJ1-2; possibly TRBD1 for D (5 bases). CDR1 and CDR2 from the germline V gene are SGHVS and FQNEAQ. CDR3 size: 12 residues. CDR3 region: CATSLVGDGYTF. CDR3 nucleotides: TGTGCCACCAGCTTAGTAGGGGATGGCTACACCTTC.

This clonotype was recorded at least ten times. The chain recombines TRBV11-3 with TRBJ2-1; TRBD1 or TRBD2 may be the D gene (5 bases each). Trimming took 1 base from V and 6 from J, leaving 13 bases between them. From germline, CDR1 is SGHNT and CDR2 YENEEA. This CDR3 contains 15 residues. CDR3 region: CASSLGGYGRNEQFF. CDR3 DNA sequence: TGTGCCAGCAGCTTAGGGGGGTATGGGCGCAATGAGCAGTTCTTC.

The V and J genes are TRBV5-1 and TRBJ2-7; D is unclear. Germline CDR1 reads SGHRS; CDR2 reads YFSETQ. The V gene lost 2 bases and the J gene lost 0 bases, with 9 bases spanning the gap. The CDR3 consists of 14 residues. CDR3 nucleotides: TGCGCCAGCAGCTTCGATCAGAGCTCCTACGAGCAGTACTTC. It yields the protein CASSFDQSSYEQYF. The full variable domain, completed using reference TRBV5-1 and TRBJ2-7, is KAGVTQTPRYLIKTRGQQVTLSCSPISGHRSVSWYQQTPGQGLQFLFEYFSETQRNKGNFPGRFSGRQFSNSRSEMNVSTLELGDSALYLCASSFDQSSYEQYFGPGTRLTVT.

This clonotype was found many times. J is TRBJ2-1 and V is TRBV7-2; 16 bases line up with TRBD2. CDR1 and CDR2 (germline): SGHTA, FQGNSA. V lost 5 bases, J lost 5 bases, and 3 bases stayed unmatched. The CDR3 is 16 residues long. In nucleotides, the CDR3 is TGTGCCAGCAGCCCGGGACTAGCGGGAGGGAACAATGAGCAGTTCTTC. As protein: CASSPGLAGGNNEQFF.

In this sample, this clonotype turned up many times. V is TRBV30 and J is TRBJ1-1; D perhaps matches TRBD1 (5 bases). With 1 base removed from V and 14 bases from J, the gap between germline ends came to 14 bases. CDR3 size: 11 residues. Germline V CDR1 and CDR2: GTSNPN, SVGIG (reference sequence). CDR3 protein: CAWSGWGLWFF. Here the CDR3 DNA reads TGTGCCTGGAGTGGATGGGGACTGTGGTTCTTT.

This chain links TRBV15 with TRBJ2-3; 12 nucleotides match TRBD1. CDR1 and CDR2 (germline): LNHNV, YYDKDF (reference sequence). The CDR3 spans 15 residues. With V trimmed by 2 bases and J by 4 bases, 1 base remained unmatched. CDR3 DNA: TGTGCCACCAGCAGAAGGGACAGGGGGCCAGATACGCAGTATTTT. It encodes CATSRRDRGPDTQYF.

This clonotype was detected only a few times. The V call is TRBV28, the J call TRBJ2-4; D gene uncertain. This CDR3 is 12 amino acids long. Trimming cost V 5 bases and J 6 bases, with 8 bases left between them. Germline V gene lookup returns CDR1 MDHEN and CDR2 SYDVKM. DNA of the CDR3: TGTGCCAGCAGTACGTCTCCAAACATTCAGTACTTC. Translated: CASSTSPNIQYF.

CDR3 sequence (DNA): TGTGCCACCAGCGCAGATTACAATGAGCAGTTCTTC. Translated: CATSADYNEQFF. The chain joins TRBV15 to TRBJ2-1; D unclear. Trimming shortened V by 5 bases and J by 4 bases, and 6 bases separated the two germline ends. CDR3 length equals 12 residues. Germline assignment: CDR1 LNHNV and CDR2 YYDKDF (reference sequence).

This clonotype was seen more than once but under ten times. The V gene is TRBV20-1, the J gene TRBJ2-1; 14 positions match TRBD2. Germline CDR1 DFQATT, CDR2 SNEGSKA (reference sequence). The CDR3 runs 17 residues. The V gene end was trimmed by 3 bases and the J gene end by 1 base; junction bases not matched to a gene: 5. CDR3 DNA: TGCAGTGCTAGGGGACTAGCGGGAGCCACGTCCTACAATGAGCAGTTCTTC. It encodes CSARGLAGATSYNEQFF.

This clonotype has more than one count but fewer than ten. The chain couples TRBV7-9 to TRBJ2-7; possibly TRBD2 for D (6 bases). Germline CDR1 reads SEHNR; CDR2 reads FQNEAQ (reference sequence). CDR3 length: 18 amino acids. V was shortened by 5 bases and J by 1 base, with 24 bases between the two germline ends. This CDR3 is CASSPHGGIALRSYEQYF. In DNA, the CDR3 is TGTGCCAGCAGCCCGCATGGCGGGATAGCGCTTAGGTCCTACGAGCAGTACTTC.

This clonotype came up many times. The chain joins TRBV30 to TRBJ1-1, with D unclear. CDR3 size: 14 residues. Germline V gives CDR1 GTSNPN, CDR2 SVGIG (reference sequence). V was shortened by 2 bases and J by 1 base, with 11 bases between the two germline ends. CDR3 sequence reads: CAWSTPGWNTEAFF. The CDR3, as DNA: TGTGCCTGGAGTACTCCAGGATGGAACACTGAAGCTTTCTTT.

V and J are TRBV19 and TRBJ2-6, with unresolved D. Germline V lookup: CDR1 LNHDA, CDR2 SQIVND (reference sequence). V lost 6 bases, J lost 3 bases, and 6 bases lay in between. CDR3 length equals 13 residues. The CDR3 nucleotides are TGTGCCAGTAGCCCCCTTGGGGCCAACGTCCTGACTTTC. As protein: CASSPLGANVLTF.

This clonotype has more than one count but fewer than ten. V and J are TRBV5-1 and TRBJ2-7, with D possibly being TRBD1 (6 bases). V lost 7 bases to trimming and J lost 3 bases, with 20 bases between them. CDR3 length equals 15 residues. Germline V gene lookup returns CDR1 SGHRS and CDR2 YFSETQ. The CDR3 DNA follows: TGCGCCAGCTCAAAAGGCCAGGGGTTTTTCTACGAGCAGTACTTC. It translates to CASSKGQGFFYEQYF.